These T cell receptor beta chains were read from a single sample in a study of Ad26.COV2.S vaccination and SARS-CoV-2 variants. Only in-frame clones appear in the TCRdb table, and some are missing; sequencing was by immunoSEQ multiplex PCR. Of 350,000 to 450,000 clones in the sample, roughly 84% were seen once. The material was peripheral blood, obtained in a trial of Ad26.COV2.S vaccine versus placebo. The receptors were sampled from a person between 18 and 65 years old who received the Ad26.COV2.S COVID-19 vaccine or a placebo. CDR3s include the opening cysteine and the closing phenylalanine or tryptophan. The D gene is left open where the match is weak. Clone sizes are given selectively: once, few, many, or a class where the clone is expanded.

cdr3_nt: TGTGCCAGCAGCTTTGAGGCGTGGGGGCAGTATTTT; cdr3_aa: CASSFEAWGQYF; d_call: -; v_call: TRBV5-8; j_call: TRBJ2-3; clone_size: -
cdr3_nt: TGTGCCAGCAGCTTATGGACTAGCGGCCTTCTAGACCAAGAGACCCAGTACTTC; cdr3_aa: CASSLWTSGLLDQETQYF; d_call: TRBD2; v_call: TRBV3-1/TRBV3-2; j_call: TRBJ2-5; clone_size: -
cdr3_nt: TGTGCCAGAAGCTTAATCTCAGACAGGCTGGACACTGAAGCTTTCTTT; cdr3_aa: CARSLISDRLDTEAFF; d_call: -; v_call: TRBV5-3; j_call: TRBJ1-1; clone_size: -
cdr3_nt: TGTGCCAGCTCACCAGCGGGGCACAACACAGATACGCAGTATTTT; cdr3_aa: CASSPAGHNTDTQYF; d_call: -; v_call: TRBV18; j_call: TRBJ2-3; clone_size: -
cdr3_nt: TGCAGCGTTGGACAGGACCCACGGCGCAATGAGCAGTTCTTC; cdr3_aa: CSVGQDPRRNEQFF; d_call: -; v_call: TRBV29-1; j_call: TRBJ2-1; clone_size: -
cdr3_nt: TGTGCCAGCAGCTTGGTTTCGGGACAGGTGGTTCAGCCCCAGCATTTT; cdr3_aa: CASSLVSGQVVQPQHF; d_call: TRBD1; v_call: TRBV5-5; j_call: TRBJ1-5; clone_size: -
cdr3_nt: TGTGCCAGCAGTCAGAGGGGGACAGGCCACCTGGGTCACTATGGCTACACCTTC; cdr3_aa: CASSQRGTGHLGHYGYTF; d_call: TRBD1; v_call: TRBV6-6; j_call: TRBJ1-2; clone_size: few
cdr3_nt: TGTGCCAGCAGTACCCGAGGGTTCGTAAACACTGAAGCTTTCTTT; cdr3_aa: CASSTRGFVNTEAFF; d_call: -; v_call: TRBV28; j_call: TRBJ1-1; clone_size: -
cdr3_nt: TGCGCCAGCAGCTTGGGCCAAATAACAGATACGCAGTATTTT; cdr3_aa: CASSLGQITDTQYF; d_call: -; v_call: TRBV5-1; j_call: TRBJ2-3; clone_size: once
cdr3_nt: TGCAGTGCTAGTGGCGGGAGGGGCGGGTTTTACAATGAGCAGTTCTTC; cdr3_aa: CSASGGRGGFYNEQFF; d_call: TRBD2; v_call: TRBV20-1; j_call: TRBJ2-1; clone_size: -
cdr3_nt: TGTGCCAGCAGCTTACGGGGGGCGGGAGTTTCCTACAATGAGCAGTTCTTC; cdr3_aa: CASSLRGAGVSYNEQFF; d_call: -; v_call: TRBV7-2; j_call: TRBJ2-1; clone_size: -
cdr3_nt: TGTGCCAGCAGTGGACTTAGCGGGAGAGGCGACAATGAGCAGTTCTTC; cdr3_aa: CASSGLSGRGDNEQFF; d_call: TRBD2; v_call: TRBV2; j_call: TRBJ2-1; clone_size: -
cdr3_nt: TGTGCCAGCAGCCCCCAGGACAGGGAGGAAGAGACCCAGTACTTC; cdr3_aa: CASSPQDREEETQYF; d_call: TRBD1; v_call: TRBV7-9; j_call: TRBJ2-5; clone_size: -
cdr3_nt: TGTGCCAGCAGCCAAGCCACAGGGGTTAATGAAAAACTGTTTTTT; cdr3_aa: CASSQATGVNEKLFF; d_call: TRBD1; v_call: TRBV3-1/TRBV3-2; j_call: TRBJ1-4; clone_size: -
cdr3_nt: TGTGCCAGTAGTTTAAACACTGAAGCTTTCTTT; cdr3_aa: CASSLNTEAFF; d_call: -; v_call: TRBV19; j_call: TRBJ1-1; clone_size: -
cdr3_nt: TGTGCCAGCAGCCGTAGCGGGGGGGCTATCGACTCCTACAATGAGCAGTTCTTC; cdr3_aa: CASSRSGGAIDSYNEQFF; d_call: TRBD2; v_call: TRBV7-2; j_call: TRBJ2-1; clone_size: -
cdr3_nt: TGCGCCAGCAGCCCCGGGACAGGGAACAAAGATACGCAGTATTTT; cdr3_aa: CASSPGTGNKDTQYF; d_call: TRBD1; v_call: TRBV5-1; j_call: TRBJ2-3; clone_size: few
cdr3_nt: TGTGCCAGCAGTTTACAGGCAGGGCGGGTGAACACTGAAGCTTTCTTT; cdr3_aa: CASSLQAGRVNTEAFF; d_call: -; v_call: TRBV27; j_call: TRBJ1-1; clone_size: -
cdr3_nt: TGTGCCAGCAGTTTATGGGGTAACTATGGCTACACCTTC; cdr3_aa: CASSLWGNYGYTF; d_call: -; v_call: TRBV27; j_call: TRBJ1-2; clone_size: -
cdr3_nt: TGTGCCAGCAGCCATTTCCGGGAAAATTCACCCCTCCACTTT; cdr3_aa: CASSHFRENSPLHF; d_call: -; v_call: TRBV14; j_call: TRBJ1-6; clone_size: -
cdr3_nt: TGTGCCAGCAGCGTGACAGGGTATGATGAGCAGTTCTTC; cdr3_aa: CASSVTGYDEQFF; d_call: TRBD1; v_call: TRBV9; j_call: TRBJ2-1; clone_size: -
cdr3_nt: TGTGCCAGCAGCGAGGGGACAATAGGGACCGGGGAGCTGTTTTTT; cdr3_aa: CASSEGTIGTGELFF; d_call: -; v_call: TRBV5-8; j_call: TRBJ2-2; clone_size: -
cdr3_nt: TGTGCCAGCAGTGAAGAGGGCAAGGGCTATCAGCCCCAGCATTTT; cdr3_aa: CASSEEGKGYQPQHF; d_call: -; v_call: TRBV25-1; j_call: TRBJ1-5; clone_size: -
cdr3_nt: TGTGCCTGGACTAACCTGAACACCGGGGAGCTGTTTTTT; cdr3_aa: CAWTNLNTGELFF; d_call: -; v_call: TRBV30; j_call: TRBJ2-2; clone_size: -
cdr3_nt: TGTGCCAGCAGCCTCCCTCGGGTAGCGGGGGCCGATATGTTAGATACGCAGTATTTT; cdr3_aa: CASSLPRVAGADMLDTQYF; d_call: TRBD2; v_call: TRBV4-2; j_call: TRBJ2-3; clone_size: -
cdr3_nt: TGTGCCAGCAGCCGGGAGGCCCGAAAGAACTATGGCTACACCTTC; cdr3_aa: CASSREARKNYGYTF; d_call: -; v_call: TRBV5-6; j_call: TRBJ1-2; clone_size: once
cdr3_nt: TGTGCCAGCAGCCATAGAAGCGCAGGTTCCCAGCAGTACTTC; cdr3_aa: CASSHRSAGSQQYF; d_call: -; v_call: TRBV3-1/TRBV3-2; j_call: TRBJ2-7; clone_size: -
cdr3_nt: TGCGCCAGCAGCTCCCAGGGGGCAGATACGCAGTATTTT; cdr3_aa: CASSSQGADTQYF; d_call: TRBD1; v_call: TRBV5-1; j_call: TRBJ2-3; clone_size: few
cdr3_nt: TGCGCCAGCAGCTTGGGACTTTACAATGAGCAGTTCTTC; cdr3_aa: CASSLGLYNEQFF; d_call: -; v_call: TRBV5-1; j_call: TRBJ2-1; clone_size: -
cdr3_nt: TGTGCCAGCAGTTACTCAGGACCTCTCTACGAGCAGTACTTC; cdr3_aa: CASSYSGPLYEQYF; d_call: -; v_call: TRBV6-5; j_call: TRBJ2-7; clone_size: -
cdr3_nt: TGTGCCAGCAGTCCCACCCCCTCCCTTTACGAGCAGTACTTC; cdr3_aa: CASSPTPSLYEQYF; d_call: -; v_call: TRBV28; j_call: TRBJ2-7; clone_size: -
cdr3_nt: TGTGCCAGCAGTGTCGTAATCCCCGGGGAGCTGTTTTTT; cdr3_aa: CASSVVIPGELFF; d_call: -; v_call: TRBV28; j_call: TRBJ2-2; clone_size: -